These 5 T cell receptor beta chains were sequenced from one sample in a study of blood T cell repertoires in COVID-19. The repertoire was sequenced with immunoSEQ multiplex PCR; TCRdb's copy has only in-frame clones and lacks some. The repertoire consists of under 150,000 clones, with around three quarters occurring once and the leading ten covering 3% to 4.5%. Input material: peripheral blood. These receptors were taken from a woman of 80 years or more with acute or convalescent COVID-19.

The V call is TRBV30, the J call TRBJ1-2; D unresolved. The V gene lost 0 bases and the J gene lost 7 bases, with 12 bases spanning the gap. CDR3 length equals 13 residues. Per germline, CDR1 GTSNPN and CDR2 SVGIG (reference sequence). CDR3 amino acids: CAWSVELGSGYTF. The CDR3 DNA reads as TGTGCCTGGAGTGTAGAACTAGGTAGTGGCTACACCTTC. The full variable domain, its missing parts supplied by reference TRBV30 and TRBJ1-2, is SQTIHQWPATLVQPVGSPLSLECTVEGTSNPNLYWYRQAAGRGLQLLFYSVGIGQISSEVPQNLSASRPQDRQFILSSKKLLLSDSGFYLCAWSVELGSGYTFGSGTRLTVV.

The V and J genes are TRBV18 and TRBJ2-7; TRBD2 aligns across 8 bases. The CDR3 consists of 16 residues. Germline V gives CDR1 KGHSH, CDR2 LQKENI. Germline trimming cut 2 bases from V and 0 bases from J; bases unmatched to any gene: 6. The CDR3 reads CASSPGGSGSSYEQYF. DNA for the CDR3: TGTGCCAGCTCACCAGGAGGGAGCGGGAGCTCCTACGAGCAGTACTTC. Filled out from reference TRBV18 and TRBJ2-7, the complete variable domain reads NAGVMQNPRHLVRRRGQEARLRCSPMKGHSHVYWYRQLPEEGLKFMVYLQKENIIDESGMPKERFSAEFPKEGPSILRIQQVVRGDSAAYFCASSPGGSGSSYEQYFGPGTRLTVT.

This rearrangement joins TRBV19 to TRBJ1-5, with D possibly TRBD1 on 5 matching bases. Germline V gene lookup returns CDR1 LNHDA and CDR2 SQIVND (reference sequence). The CDR3 sequence is 15 residues long. V was clipped by 7 bases and J by 3 bases, with 16 bases between them. The CDR3 DNA reads as TGTGCCAGTACCTTGAGGGGCGGGGCCAATCAGCCCCAGCATTTT. Its protein product is CASTLRGGANQPQHF.

This chain joins TRBV6-2 or TRBV6-3 and TRBJ2-3; 10 bases agree with TRBD2. The CDR3 extends over 16 amino acids. J was trimmed by 4 bases and V by 2 bases; bases with no gene match: 6. Per germline, CDR1 MNHEY and CDR2 SVGEGT. The CDR3 here is CASSYRLAGFADTQYF. The CDR3 DNA follows: TGTGCCAGCAGTTACAGACTAGCGGGTTTCGCAGATACGCAGTATTTT.

The chain links TRBV2 to TRBJ2-3; no definite D call. Trimming took 4 bases from V and 6 from J, leaving 8 bases between them. Germline V CDR1 and CDR2: SNHLY, FYNNEI. This CDR3 comprises 12 residues. CDR3 in amino acids: CASSARYDTQYF. The CDR3 DNA sequence: TGTGCCAGCAGTGCTAGATATGATACGCAGTATTTT.